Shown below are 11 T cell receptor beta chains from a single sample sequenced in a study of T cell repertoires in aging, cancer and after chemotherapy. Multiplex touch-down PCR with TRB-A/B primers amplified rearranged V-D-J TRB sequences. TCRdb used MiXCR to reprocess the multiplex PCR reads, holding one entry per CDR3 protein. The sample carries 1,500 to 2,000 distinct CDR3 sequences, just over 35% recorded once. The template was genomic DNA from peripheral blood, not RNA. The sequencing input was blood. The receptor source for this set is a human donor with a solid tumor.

The DNA of the CDR3 is TGTGCCAGCAGTCAGGAAGGGAGACAGGACACTGAAGCTTTCTTT. It translates to CASSQEGRQDTEAFF. This rearrangement joins TRBV11-2 to TRBJ1-1; D is possibly TRBD1 (6 bases). The V gene lost 6 bases and the J gene lost 3 bases, with 17 bases spanning the gap. The V gene's germline CDR1 is SGHAT and CDR2 FQNNGV. The CDR3 covers 15 residues.

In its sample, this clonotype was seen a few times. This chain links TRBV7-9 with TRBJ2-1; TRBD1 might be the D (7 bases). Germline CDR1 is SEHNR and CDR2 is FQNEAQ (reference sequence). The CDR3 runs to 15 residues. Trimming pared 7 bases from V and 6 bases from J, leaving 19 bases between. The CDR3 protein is CASTTQSQGGNEQFF. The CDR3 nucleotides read TGTGCCAGCACTACTCAGTCCCAGGGGGGCAATGAGCAGTTCTTC.

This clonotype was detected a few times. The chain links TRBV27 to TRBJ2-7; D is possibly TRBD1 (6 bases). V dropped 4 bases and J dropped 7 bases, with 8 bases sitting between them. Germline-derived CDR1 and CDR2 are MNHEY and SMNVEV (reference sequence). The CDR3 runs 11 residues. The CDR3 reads CASSSGDEQYF. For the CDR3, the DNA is TGTGCCAGCAGTTCAGGGGATGAGCAGTACTTC.

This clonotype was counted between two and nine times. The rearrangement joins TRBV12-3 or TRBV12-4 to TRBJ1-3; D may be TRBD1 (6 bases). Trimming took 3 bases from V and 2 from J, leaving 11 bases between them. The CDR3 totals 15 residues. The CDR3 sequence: CASSFRGAAGNTIYF. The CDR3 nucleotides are TGTGCCAGCAGTTTCCGGGGGGCGGCTGGAAACACCATATATTTT.

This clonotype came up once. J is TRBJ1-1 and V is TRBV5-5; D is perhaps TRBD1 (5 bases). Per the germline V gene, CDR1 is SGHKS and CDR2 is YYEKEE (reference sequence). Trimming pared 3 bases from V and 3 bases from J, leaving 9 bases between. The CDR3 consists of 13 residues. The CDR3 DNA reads TGTGCCAGCAGCTGGGTCAGGGACACTGAAGCTTTCTTT. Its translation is CASSWVRDTEAFF. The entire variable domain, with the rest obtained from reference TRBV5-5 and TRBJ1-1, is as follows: DAGVTQSPTHLIKTRGQQVTLRCSPISGHKSVSWYQQVLGQGPQFIFQYYEKEERGRGNFPDRFSARQFPNYSSELNVNALLLGDSALYLCASSWVRDTEAFFGQGTRLTVV.

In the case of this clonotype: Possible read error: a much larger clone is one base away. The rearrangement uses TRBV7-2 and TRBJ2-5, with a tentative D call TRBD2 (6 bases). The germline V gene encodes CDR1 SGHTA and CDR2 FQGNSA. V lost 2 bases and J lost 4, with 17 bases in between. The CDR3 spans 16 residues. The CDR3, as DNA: TGTGCCAGCAGCTTAAGGTGGCGGGGAGGAGTAGAGACCCAGTACTTC. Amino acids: CASSLRWRGGVETQYF.

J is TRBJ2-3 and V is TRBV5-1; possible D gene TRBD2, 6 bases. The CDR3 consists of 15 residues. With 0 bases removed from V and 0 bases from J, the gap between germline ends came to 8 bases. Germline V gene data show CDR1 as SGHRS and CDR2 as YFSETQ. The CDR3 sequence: CASSLGGVSTDTQYF. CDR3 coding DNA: TGCGCCAGCAGCTTGGGCGGGGTAAGCACAGATACGCAGTATTTT. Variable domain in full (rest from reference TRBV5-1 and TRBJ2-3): KAGVTQTPRYLIKTRGQQVTLSCSPISGHRSVSWYQQTPGQGLQFLFEYFSETQRNKGNFPGRFSGRQFSNSRSEMNVSTLELGDSALYLCASSLGGVSTDTQYFGPGTRLTVL.

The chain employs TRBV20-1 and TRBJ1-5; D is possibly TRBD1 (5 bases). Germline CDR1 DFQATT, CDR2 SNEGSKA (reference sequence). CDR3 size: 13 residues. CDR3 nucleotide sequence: TGCATACTTCCGCCGGGGGTAGATCAGCCCCAGCATTTT. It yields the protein CILPPGVDQPQHF.

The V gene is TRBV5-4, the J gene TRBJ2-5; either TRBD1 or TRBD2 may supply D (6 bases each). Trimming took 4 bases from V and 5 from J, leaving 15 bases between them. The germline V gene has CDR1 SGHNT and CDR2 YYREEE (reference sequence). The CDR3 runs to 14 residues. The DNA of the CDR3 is TGTGCCAGCAGCCGGGGGCAGTCGGGGGAGACCCAGTACTTC. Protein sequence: CASSRGQSGETQYF.

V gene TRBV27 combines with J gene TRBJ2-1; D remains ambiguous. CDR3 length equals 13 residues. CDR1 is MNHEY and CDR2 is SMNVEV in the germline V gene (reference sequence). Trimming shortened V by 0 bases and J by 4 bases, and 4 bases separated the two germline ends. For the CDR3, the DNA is TGTGCCAGCAGTTTATCCAGGTACAATGAGCAGTTCTTC. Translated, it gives CASSLSRYNEQFF.

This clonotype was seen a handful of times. The CDR3 spells CASSSGTGNSPLHF. Written as DNA, the CDR3 is TGTGCCAGCAGTTCCGGGACAGGGAATTCACCCCTCCACTTT. This chain joins TRBV6-5 and TRBJ1-6, with TRBD1 identical over 9 bases. Germline V gives CDR1 MNHEY, CDR2 SVGAGI. CDR3 length: 14 residues. Germline trimming cut 4 bases from V and 7 bases from J; bases unmatched to any gene: 2.